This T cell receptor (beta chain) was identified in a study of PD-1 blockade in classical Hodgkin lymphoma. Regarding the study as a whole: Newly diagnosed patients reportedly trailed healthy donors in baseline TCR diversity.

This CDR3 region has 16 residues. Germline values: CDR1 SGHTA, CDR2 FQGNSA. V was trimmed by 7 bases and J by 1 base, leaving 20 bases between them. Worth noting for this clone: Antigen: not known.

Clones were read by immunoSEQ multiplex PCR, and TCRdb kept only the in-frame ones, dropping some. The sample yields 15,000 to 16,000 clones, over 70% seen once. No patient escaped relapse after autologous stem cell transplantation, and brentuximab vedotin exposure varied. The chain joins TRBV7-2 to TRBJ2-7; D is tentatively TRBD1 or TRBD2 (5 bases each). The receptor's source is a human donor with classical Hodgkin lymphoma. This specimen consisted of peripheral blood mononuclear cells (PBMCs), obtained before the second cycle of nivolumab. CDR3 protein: CASKIPGRGRSYEQYF. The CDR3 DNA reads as TGTGCCAGCAAAATACCGGGACGCGGAAGGTCCTACGAGCAGTACTTC.